This T cell receptor (beta chain) was captured by sequencing in a study of cytomegalovirus exposure and HLA in healthy donors. Note on this clone: The antigen is unknown.

The CDR3 has 15 residues. The germline V gene encodes CDR1 MDHEN and CDR2 SYDVKM. The germline V and J ends were trimmed by 1 base and 7 bases, with 14 bases remaining between them. The PCR contained 60 Vbeta and 13 Jbeta primers. Here immunoSEQ multiplex PCR was the method, and the copy in TCRdb shows in-frame clones only, minus some. The sample holds 150,000 to 170,000 clones; 70% to 80% are singletons and the top ten take roughly 2%. Study results and caveats: In a later analysis, compared with equally common non-associated chains, HLA-associated beta chains were more expanded. Both high specificity and high sensitivity reportedly marked the classifier's diagnosis of cytomegalovirus status. The study designated around 150 TCR beta chains cytomegalovirus-associated.

This clonotype was obtained from a man aged 25 to 40 in good health and CMV-seronegative. Specimen: PBMCs. The J gene is TRBJ1-3, the V gene TRBV28, with D possibly TRBD1 on 6 matching bases. CDR3 protein: CASSLSGAPRNTIYF. The DNA for the CDR3 is TGTGCCAGCAGTTTATCAGGGGCCCCCCGGAACACCATATATTTT.